A few counts support the clone carrying this T cell receptor (beta chain). Original processing notes: Nucleated cell counts were estimated from reference gene primer amplification. The method was immunoSEQ multiplex PCR; TCRdb's version includes in-frame clones alone and lacks a portion of them. The V and J calls and clone size were taken over from that table, and D and trimming were inferred from the DNA. There are around 260,000 clones in the sample; roughly 83% occur only once, and about 4.3% lies in the top ten. Germline CDR1 reads LGHNA; CDR2 reads YNFKEQ. Trimming took off 6 bases at V and 5 bases at J, with 20 bases between the two ends. This CDR3 is 17 amino acids long. The sample originates from a study of blood T cell repertoires in COVID-19. About the research overall: The origin of the acute and convalescent COVID-19 samples was the United States, Italy and Spain. PBMCs, B-cell-depleted T cells, or T cells were the source of the cDNA or gDNA that made up the material.

The TCR was taken from a man aged 60-69 years who had recovered from COVID-19. The specimen was peripheral blood. The V gene is TRBV4-2, the J gene TRBJ1-6; D not certain. The CDR3 DNA sequence: TGTGCCAGCAGAGGAATTTTAAAGGGAGTTAATAATTCACCCCTCCACTTT. Amino acid sequence: CASRGILKGVNNSPLHF.